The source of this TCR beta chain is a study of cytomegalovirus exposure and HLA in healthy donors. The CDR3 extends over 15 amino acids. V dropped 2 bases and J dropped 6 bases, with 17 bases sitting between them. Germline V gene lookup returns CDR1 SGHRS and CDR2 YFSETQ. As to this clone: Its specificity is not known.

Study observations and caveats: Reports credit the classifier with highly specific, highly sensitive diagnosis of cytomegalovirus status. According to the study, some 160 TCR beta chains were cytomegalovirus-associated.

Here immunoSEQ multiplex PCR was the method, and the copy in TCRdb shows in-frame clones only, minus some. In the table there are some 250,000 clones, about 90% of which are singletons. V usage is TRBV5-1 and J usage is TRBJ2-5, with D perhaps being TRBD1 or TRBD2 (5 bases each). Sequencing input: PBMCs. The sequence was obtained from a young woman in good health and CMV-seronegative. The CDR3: CASSFSDTSGKTQYF. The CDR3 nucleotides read TGCGCCAGCAGCTTTTCGGACACTTCCGGGAAGACCCAGTACTTC.